Following are 31 T cell receptor beta chains from one sample sequenced in a study of tumor-infiltrating lymphocytes in primary liver carcinoma. Investigators took RNA and DNA out together from roughly 20-30 mg of unsorted bulk tissue. A constant-region primer primed TCR beta cDNA synthesis from about 490 ng of total RNA. Modified slightly, ARM-PCR produced TCR beta libraries over three nested multiplex PCR rounds. Running 10 cycles apiece, the first two PCR rounds relied on TRBV1-TRBV30 forward primers together with a C-beta reverse primer. TCRdb re-called the multiplex PCR reads through MiXCR, storing one row per CDR3 protein. The repertoire includes about 120,000 distinct CDR3 sequences, around two thirds of them detected once, and approximately 9.7% sits in the top ten. Specimen: liver tumor tissue from sampling region 1. The subset: tumor region T1, superior pole. The source of these receptors is a woman aged 60-75 years with primary liver carcinoma and hepatitis B virus infection.

Points on this clonotype: This may come from a read error, since a much larger clone is one base off. Without the conserved terminal phenylalanine or tryptophan, this CDR3 likely stems from a read error. This chain joins TRBV28 and TRBJ2-7; D may be TRBD2 (5 bases). The CDR3 sequence is 14 residues long. Germline V lookup: CDR1 MDHEN, CDR2 SYDVKM. With 6 bases removed from V and 6 bases from J, the gap between germline ends came to 18 bases. CDR3 sequence: CASRPPPDSAEQYL. Here the CDR3 DNA reads TGTGCCAGCAGGCCCCCTCCAGATAGCGCCGAGCAGTACTTA.

This clonotype was counted many times. The chain carries TRBV6-2 or TRBV6-3 and TRBJ2-5; no firm D call. The CDR3 consists of 13 residues. V shed 4 bases and J shed 2 bases, with 8 bases lying between them. Germline loops: CDR1 MNHEY, CDR2 SVGEGT. The CDR3 nucleotides are TGTGCCAGCAGTTTCGTGGGGCAAGAGACCCAGTACTTC. Amino acids: CASSFVGQETQYF.

This clonotype has a count of ten or more. This rearrangement joins TRBV6-5 to TRBJ2-7; 7 bases are a match to TRBD2. The germline gives CDR1 MNHEY, CDR2 SVGAGI. The CDR3 runs 15 residues. The V gene end was trimmed by 7 bases and the J gene end by 1 base; junction bases not matched to a gene: 10. The CDR3 protein is CASKEQPGGSYEQYF. CDR3 DNA sequence: TGTGCCAGCAAGGAACAGCCGGGGGGTTCCTACGAGCAGTACTTC.

Worth noting for this clonotype: This may stem from a read error, because a much larger clone lies one nucleotide away. The chain joins TRBV12-3 or TRBV12-4 to TRBJ1-5; weak D call: TRBD1 (6 bases). This CDR3 has 14 residues. Trimming stripped 6 bases from V and 9 bases from J, with 18 bases between. For the CDR3, the DNA is TGTGCCAGCAGCCTCGGACAGATCGTGAGGCCCCAGCATTTT. The encoded protein is CASSLGQIVRPQHF.

A note on this clonotype: One end of the junction is discordant with germline, which a read error may explain. The chain carries TRBV11-2 and TRBJ2-5; 9 bases align to TRBD2. Germline V lookup: CDR1 SGHAT, CDR2 FQNNGV. CDR3 length equals 16 residues. DNA for the CDR3: TGTGCAAGCAACTACTCCCATGGTAGCGGGAGAGAGACCCAGTACTTC. Translating it yields CASNYSHGSGRETQYF.

This clonotype was counted a few times. One base away lies a much larger clone, so this may be a sequencing read error. The chain carries TRBV5-6 and TRBJ2-7; 10 nucleotides agree with TRBD2. Germline lookup yields CDR1 SGHDT and CDR2 YYEEEE. The CDR3 runs 17 residues. CDR3 bases: TGTGCCACCAGCTTGGCCAGGGCTAGCGGGAGTCAGCACGAGCAGTACTTC. Translation: CATSLARASGSQHEQYF.

Worth noting for this clonotype: A much larger clone is a single base away; this may be a read error. V and J are TRBV6-6 and TRBJ2-7; 9 positions match TRBD2. The V gene's germline CDR1 is MNHNY and CDR2 SVGAGI (reference sequence). There are 16 residues in the CDR3. DNA for the CDR3: TGTGCCAGCAGGGGCCGACTAGCGGAGAGCTCCTACGGGCAGTACTTC. Protein: CASRGRLAESSYGQYF.

About this clonotype itself: Just one base apart from a much larger clone, this may be a read error. The CDR3 carries no conserved terminal phenylalanine or tryptophan, so it likely arises from a read error. This chain connects TRBV6-5 to TRBJ2-6; the D gene is possibly TRBD1 (5 bases). Germline CDR1 MNHEY, CDR2 SVGAGI. Trimming took off 4 bases at V and 0 bases at J, with 7 bases between the two ends. The CDR3 runs to 15 residues. The CDR3 here is CASSLGVSGANVLTV. The CDR3 DNA follows: TGTGCCAGCAGTTTAGGGGTCTCTGGGGCCAACGTCCTGACTGTC.

Worth noting for this clonotype: Since a much larger clone is just one base distant, this may be a read error. The chain carries TRBV6-1 and TRBJ1-2; TRBD1 might be the D (6 bases). Germline V gene sequence: CDR1 MNHNS, CDR2 SASEGT. This CDR3 spans 13 amino acids. Between the trimmed V and J ends, which lost 10 bases and 0 bases, there was a span of 12 bases. The CDR3 nucleotides are TGTGCCAACAGGGACGGTCCTAACTATGGCTACACCTTC. Translated: CANRDGPNYGYTF.

This clonotype was seen many times. This chain connects TRBV7-8 to TRBJ1-4, with 10 bases matching TRBD1. Losses at the gene ends were 4 bases for V and 10 bases for J; bases not matched to a gene: 6. CDR3 size: 14 residues. In germline, CDR1 is SGHVS, CDR2 FQNEAQ. The chain's CDR3 is CASSSDRGVGKLFF. In DNA, the CDR3 is TGTGCCAGCAGCTCGGACAGGGGGGTGGGAAAACTGTTTTTT.

This clonotype showed up just a few times. One end of the junction is discordant with germline, which a read error may explain. The chain is built from TRBV5-1 and TRBJ2-5, with 7 bases identical to TRBD1. Germline CDR1 is SGHRS and CDR2 is YFSETQ. CDR3 length equals 16 residues. The CDR3: CASSLNVGTAQGTQYF. DNA of the CDR3: TGCGCCAGCAGCTTGAACGTCGGGACAGCGCAAGGGACCCAGTACTTC.

Of note for this clonotype: A much larger clone is a single base away; this may be a read error. The chain uses TRBV6-6 and TRBJ2-7; tentative D call: TRBD1 (6 bases). The germline V gene has CDR1 MNHNY and CDR2 SVGAGI (reference sequence). This CDR3 spans 16 amino acids. The V end was cut by 3 bases, the J end by 0 bases, with 15 bases between. The CDR3 bases are TGTGCCAGCAGTTATCCCCAACAGGGACCCTCCTACGAGCAGTACTTC. This translates into CASSYPQQGPSYEQYF.

This chain uses TRBV11-2 with TRBJ2-3; either TRBD1 or TRBD2 may supply D (5 bases each). V lost 4 bases and J 12 bases, leaving 26 bases between the germline ends. The CDR3 contains 16 residues. Germline lookup yields CDR1 SGHAT and CDR2 FQNNGV. The CDR3 nucleotides are TGTGCCAGCAGCTGGGGACCGCAGGCGTGGGAAGAGAACCAGTATTTT. Protein product: CASSWGPQAWEENQYF.

The table lists this clonotype with a few counts. It may be a read error: a sequence one base away is much more abundant. V and J are TRBV5-4 and TRBJ2-6, with 13 bases that match TRBD2. The V gene's germline CDR1 is SGHNT and CDR2 YYREEE (reference sequence). There are 19 residues in the CDR3. The V and J ends lost 6 bases and 0 bases, in that order; junction bases with no gene match: 9. The CDR3 reads CASNQGGTSGNSGANVLTF. As DNA, the CDR3 is TGTGCCAGCAACCAGGGGGGGACTAGCGGGAACTCTGGGGCCAACGTCCTGACTTTC.

This sequence joins TRBV7-9 and TRBJ2-1; 15 bases are a match to TRBD2. The CDR3 extends over 13 amino acids. Germline V lookup: CDR1 SEHNR, CDR2 FQNEAQ (reference sequence). The V segment lost 7 bases and the J segment 10 bases; nucleotides outside the gene matches: 2. CDR3 nucleotides: TGTGCCAGCAAGGGACTAGCGGGAGGCGAGCAGTTCTTC. This gives the protein CASKGLAGGEQFF.

About this clonotype: A junction end diverges from the germline sequence, so it may reflect a read error. CDR3 amino acids: CASSSIQGMNTEAYF. CDR3 DNA: TGTGCCAGTAGTTCCATCCAGGGAATGAACACTGAAGCTTACTTT. The V gene is TRBV12-3 or TRBV12-4, the J gene TRBJ1-1; possibly TRBD1 for D (5 bases). This CDR3 has 15 residues.

This chain joins TRBV6-2 or TRBV6-3 and TRBJ2-5, with 11 bases matching TRBD2. The trim removed 6 bases at V and 2 bases at J, leaving 5 bases unmatched. The CDR3 loop spans 15 amino acids. The germline gives CDR1 MNHEY, CDR2 SVGEGT. The CDR3 sequence is CASRDTSGSQETQYF. CDR3 sequence (DNA): TGTGCCAGCAGAGACACTAGCGGGAGTCAAGAGACCCAGTACTTC.

This clonotype was detected a few times. One end of the junction is discordant with germline, which a read error may explain. The chain combines TRBV29-1 with TRBJ1-2; 7 bases are a match to TRBD1. This CDR3 is built from 13 residues. Per germline, CDR1 SQVTM and CDR2 ANQGSEA. CDR3 DNA: TGCAGCGTTGGGACAGGCCTAATCGATGGCTGCACCTTC. It encodes CSVGTGLIDGCTF.

Concerning this clonotype itself: Possible read error: a much larger clone is one base away. The genes are TRBV5-6 and TRBJ2-2; 7 nucleotides agree with TRBD1. Germline CDR1 reads SGHDT; CDR2 reads YYEEEE. The CDR3 length is 16 residues. The CDR3 bases are TGTGCCGGCAGTAGTAGGGGGCTCGGGAACACCGGGGAGCTGTTTTTT. This translates into CAGSSRGLGNTGELFF.

Comment on this clonotype: This may come from a read error, since a much larger clone is one base off. V is TRBV10-3 and J is TRBJ2-3; D may be TRBD1 or TRBD2 (6 bases each). Germline V gene data show CDR1 as ENHRY and CDR2 as SYGVKD. V lost 6 bases, J lost 4 bases, and 17 bases lay in between. The CDR3 has 15 residues. The CDR3 loop reads CAIRSGGQGSDTQYF. The DNA for the CDR3 is TGTGCCATCAGGTCTGGGGGGCAGGGATCAGATACGCAGTATTTT.

This sequence joins TRBV15 and TRBJ1-2; a possible D gene is TRBD1 (5 bases). From germline, CDR1 is LNHNV and CDR2 YYDKDF (reference sequence). Trimming left V 0 bases short and J 4 bases short, with 9 bases between. This CDR3 is 14 amino acids long. CDR3 loop: CATSRDKQAYGYTF. CDR3 nucleotide sequence: TGTGCCACCAGCAGAGATAAACAGGCCTATGGCTACACCTTC.

Points on this clonotype: The missing conserved phenylalanine or tryptophan at the end of this CDR3 makes a read error likely. The chain combines TRBV4-2 with TRBJ2-7, with 8 positions matching TRBD1. The CDR3 consists of 15 residues. Germline CDR1 is LGHNA and CDR2 is YNFKEQ. The CDR3 DNA reads as TGTACCAGCAGCGCCAGACAGGGGAAGGGGTACGAGCAGTACCTC. Residues: CTSSARQGKGYEQYL.

The genes are TRBV12-5 and TRBJ2-1; a weak D match, TRBD1 (6 bases). Germline V gene lookup returns CDR1 LGHNT and CDR2 FRNRAP. V lost 1 base and J lost 7, with 20 bases in between. The CDR3 extends over 17 amino acids. This CDR3 is CASGLDKLGGELNEQFF. CDR3 nucleotide sequence: TGTGCTAGTGGTTTGGATAAACTAGGGGGAGAATTGAATGAGCAGTTCTTC.

With regard to this clonotype: Given a much more abundant clone one base away, this may be a read error. The chain carries TRBV6-1 and TRBJ2-7, with D perhaps being TRBD1 or TRBD2 (5 bases each). The CDR3 has 14 residues. In germline, CDR1 is MNHNS, CDR2 SASEGT. In nucleotides, the CDR3 is TGTACCAGCAGTAGGGACCATTCCTCCTACGAGCAGTACTTC. Translation: CTSSRDHSSYEQYF.

This clonotype was observed once. The rearrangement uses TRBV7-9 and TRBJ2-3; tentative D call: TRBD1 (5 bases). The CDR3 covers 14 residues. Trimming removed 10 bases from V and 2 bases from J, with 16 bases in between. CDR1 is SEHNR, CDR2 FQNEAQ, per germline (reference sequence). CDR3: CATCTPGYTDTQYF. The CDR3 DNA follows: TGTGCCACCTGCACACCAGGGTACACAGATACGCAGTATTTT. Looking up the rest from reference TRBV7-9 and TRBJ2-3 gives the full variable domain: DTGVSQNPRHKITKRGQNVTFRCDPISEHNRLYWYRQTLGQGPEFLTYFQNEAQLEKSRLLSDRFSAERPKGSFSTLEIQRTEQGDSAMYLCATCTPGYTDTQYFGPGTRLTVL.

The chain uses TRBV2 and TRBJ2-7; 10 bases align to TRBD2. The CDR3 is 15 amino acids. Trimming cost V 7 bases and J 1 base; bases outside gene matches: 7. Germline V gives CDR1 SNHLY, CDR2 FYNNEI. The chain's CDR3 is CASNLAGVASYEQYF. The CDR3 nucleotides are TGTGCCAGCAACCTAGCGGGAGTAGCATCCTACGAGCAGTACTTC.

To note about this clonotype: This clone may be a read error of a much larger clone one base away. This chain uses TRBV13 with TRBJ2-7; 7 positions agree with TRBD2. CDR1 and CDR2 (germline): PRHDT, FYEKMQ (reference sequence). V lost 5 bases and J lost 5; bases outside the gene matches: 9. This CDR3 spans 14 amino acids. The CDR3 protein is CASSGGLVGNEQYF. The CDR3 coding sequence is TGTGCCAGCAGCGGAGGACTAGTCGGTAACGAGCAGTACTTC.

DNA for the CDR3: TGTGCCAGCAGCATAGCCCCGGCAGAACAAAACATTCAGTACTTC. Its translation: CASSIAPAEQNIQYF. The rearrangement links TRBV11-2 to TRBJ2-4; D is undetermined. The length of the CDR3 is 15 residues. Germline V CDR1 and CDR2: SGHAT, FQNNGV. V was trimmed by 5 bases and J by 5 bases, leaving 16 bases between them.

In regard to this clonotype: One base away lies a much larger clone, so this may be a sequencing read error. Since the CDR3 does not end with the conserved phenylalanine or tryptophan, this likely comes from a read error. The chain uses TRBV12-3 or TRBV12-4 and TRBJ1-1; TRBD1 matches 11 bases. The CDR3 consists of 12 residues. Trimming cost V 6 bases and J 10 bases; bases outside gene matches: 4. The CDR3 here is CASSGQGASAFS. In DNA, the CDR3 is TGTGCCAGCAGCGGACAGGGGGCATCAGCTTTCTCT.

A note on this clonotype: A read error may be the cause here, since a much bigger clone is one base away. Since no conserved phenylalanine or tryptophan closes the CDR3, a read error is the likely cause. CDR3: CASSARLSYNEQFL. CDR3 nucleotides: TGCGCCAGCAGTGCTAGGCTCTCCTACAATGAGCAGTTCCTC. This chain connects TRBV10-2 to TRBJ2-1; D gene ambiguous. Trimming removed 4 bases at V and 0 bases at J, with 7 bases between. The CDR3 spans 14 residues. Germline CDR1 reads WSHSY; CDR2 reads SAAADI.

The chain has TRBV7-9 and TRBJ2-3; TRBD2 might be the D (6 bases). Looked up from germline, CDR1 is SEHNR and CDR2 is FQNEAQ (reference sequence). The V end lost 6 bases, the J end lost 5 bases, and 15 bases lay between the germline ends. The CDR3 covers 14 residues. The DNA for the CDR3 is TGTGCCAGCAGTCAAGGACGAGCGGGAGATACGCAGTATTTT. Amino acid sequence: CASSQGRAGDTQYF.